A single TCR beta chain is shown here with its context. The target antigen is unknown. This sample was included in a study of CD8 T cells in Susac syndrome. Study-level results: That the number of individuals in its TCR sequencing and HLA analysis was relatively small was acknowledged by the study.

Healthy donors served as age- and sex-matched controls. Negative isolation yielded the CD8+ and CD4+ T cells, while FACS enriched the TEMRA cells. The authors reverse transcribed roughly 0.5 to 1 ug RNA with random hexamers. Each CDR3 protein gets one entry after TCRdb re-called the immunoSEQ multiplex PCR reads with MiXCR. This sample has 110,000 or so distinct CDR3 sequences, with around 93% found just once. Unmatched junction bases numbered 12, after V lost 3 bases and J lost 1 base. This CDR3 is 16 amino acids long. Germline assignment: CDR1 DFQATT and CDR2 SNEGSKA (reference sequence). Sequenced input: CD8+ T cells from PBMCs. The J gene is TRBJ2-7, the V gene TRBV20-1; 7 bases align to TRBD2. The clonotype comes from a human donor in good health. Here the CDR3 reads CSASGSSGDSSYEQYF. The CDR3, as DNA: TGCAGTGCTAGTGGGTCTAGCGGAGATAGTTCCTACGAGCAGTACTTC.